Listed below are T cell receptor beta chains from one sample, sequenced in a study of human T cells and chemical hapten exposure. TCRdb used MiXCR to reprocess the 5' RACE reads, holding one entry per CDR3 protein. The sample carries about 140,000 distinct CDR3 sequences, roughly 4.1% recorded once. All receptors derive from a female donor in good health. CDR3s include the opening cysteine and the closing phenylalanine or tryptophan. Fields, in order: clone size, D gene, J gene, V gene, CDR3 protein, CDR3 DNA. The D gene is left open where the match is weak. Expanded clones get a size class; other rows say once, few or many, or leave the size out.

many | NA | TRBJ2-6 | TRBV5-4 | CASSSTIRSAGANVLTF | TGTGCCAGCAGCTCTACCATTAGGAGTGCCGGGGCCAACGTCCTGACTTTC
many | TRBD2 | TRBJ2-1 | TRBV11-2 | CASSSGTIPHNEQFF | TGTGCCAGCAGCTCGGGGACTATACCTCACAATGAGCAGTTCTTC
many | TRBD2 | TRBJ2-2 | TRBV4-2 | CASSQEPSGGNTGELFF | TGTGCCAGCAGCCAAGAGCCTAGCGGGGGGAACACCGGGGAGCTGTTTTTT
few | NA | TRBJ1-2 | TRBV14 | CASSQDRYHGYTF | TGTGCCAGCAGCCAAGATCGTTATCATGGCTACACCTTC
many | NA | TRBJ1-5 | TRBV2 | CASSVNRDQPQHF | TGTGCCAGCAGTGTTAACAGGGACCAGCCCCAGCATTTT
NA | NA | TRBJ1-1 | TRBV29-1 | CSVARPMAFF | TGCAGCGTTGCCCGGCCAATGGCTTTCTTT
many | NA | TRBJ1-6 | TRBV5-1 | CASSLANLSPLHF | TGCGCCAGCAGCTTGGCCAATCTTTCACCCCTCCACTTT
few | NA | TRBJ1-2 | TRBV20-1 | CSARAGGAFGYTF | TGCAGTGCTAGAGCGGGGGGCGCTTTTGGCTACACCTTC
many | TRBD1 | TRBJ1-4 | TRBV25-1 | CASSADRATNEKLFF | TGTGCCAGCAGTGCGGACAGGGCAACTAATGAAAAACTGTTTTTT
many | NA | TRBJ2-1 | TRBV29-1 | CSVEGRSYNEQFF | TGCAGCGTTGAAGGCAGGTCTTACAATGAGCAGTTCTTC
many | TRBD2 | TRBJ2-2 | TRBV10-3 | CAITETSGGAELFF | TGTGCCATCACCGAAACTAGCGGGGGGGCCGAGCTGTTTTTT
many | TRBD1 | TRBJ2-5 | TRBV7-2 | CASSSLDRGQTQYF | TGTGCCAGCAGCTCCCTCGACAGGGGGCAGACCCAGTACTTC
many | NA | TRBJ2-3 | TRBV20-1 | CSARLPGRTDTQYF | TGCAGTGCTAGGTTGCCAGGAAGGACAGATACGCAGTATTTT
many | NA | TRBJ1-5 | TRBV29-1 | CSALVLNNQPQHF | TGCAGCGCCCTTGTTTTGAATAATCAGCCCCAGCATTTT
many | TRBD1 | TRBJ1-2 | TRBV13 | CASSKWTGSNYGYTF | TGTGCCAGCAGCAAATGGACAGGTTCTAACTATGGCTACACCTTC
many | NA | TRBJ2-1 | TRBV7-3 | CASSLMDSSYNEQFF | TGTGCCAGCAGCTTAATGGACAGCTCCTACAATGAGCAGTTCTTC
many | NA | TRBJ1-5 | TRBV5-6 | CASSFSGRQPQHF | TGTGCCAGCAGCTTTAGCGGGAGGCAGCCCCAGCATTTT
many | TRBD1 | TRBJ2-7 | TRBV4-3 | CASSQEIRGRPYEQYF | TGCGCCAGCAGCCAAGAAATCAGGGGGCGCCCCTACGAGCAGTACTTC
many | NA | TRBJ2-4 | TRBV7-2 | CASSLEVENIQYF | TGTGCCAGCAGCTTGGAGGTAGAAAACATTCAGTACTTC
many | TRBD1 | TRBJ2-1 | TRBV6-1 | CASSVDRVVGEQFF | TGTGCCAGCAGTGTAGACAGGGTTGTGGGTGAGCAGTTCTTC
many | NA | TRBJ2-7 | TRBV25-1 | CASSEALVTYEQYF | TGTGCCAGCAGTGAAGCTTTGGTTACCTACGAGCAGTACTTC
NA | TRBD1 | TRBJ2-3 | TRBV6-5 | CASSPIQGAGSTDTQYF | TGTGCCAGCAGCCCGATACAGGGGGCTGGAAGCACAGATACGCAGTATTTT
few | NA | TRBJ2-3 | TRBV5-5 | CASRSGFGGSRTDTQYF | TGTGCCAGCAGAAGCGGTTTTGGGGGGAGCCGCACAGATACGCAGTATTTT
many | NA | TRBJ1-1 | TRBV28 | CASSLFSTNTEAFF | TGTGCCAGCAGTTTATTTAGTACGAACACTGAAGCTTTCTTT
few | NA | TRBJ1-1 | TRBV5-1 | CASSLVELIMNTEAFF | TGCGCCAGCAGCTTGGTAGAGCTCATTATGAACACTGAAGCTTTCTTT
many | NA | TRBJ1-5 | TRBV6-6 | CASTRYPNQPQHF | TGTGCCAGCACAAGGTATCCGAATCAGCCCCAGCATTTT
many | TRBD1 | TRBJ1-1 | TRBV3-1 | CASSPETGAPPRDTEAFF | TGTGCCAGCAGCCCCGAGACAGGGGCCCCCCCACGGGACACTGAAGCTTTCTTT
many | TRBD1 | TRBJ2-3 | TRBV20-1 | CSARGDRASTDTQYF | TGCAGTGCTAGAGGGGACAGGGCTAGCACAGATACGCAGTATTTT
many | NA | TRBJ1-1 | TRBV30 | CAWSYGTVEAFF | TGTGCCTGGAGTTATGGAACAGTTGAAGCTTTCTTT
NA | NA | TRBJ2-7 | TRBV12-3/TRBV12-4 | CASSLAGGSTYEQYF | TGTGCCAGCAGTTTAGCCGGGGGTTCCACCTACGAGCAGTACTTC
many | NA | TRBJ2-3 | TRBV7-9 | CASSSYRAMTDTQYF | TGTGCCAGCAGCTCGTACAGAGCGATGACAGATACGCAGTATTTT
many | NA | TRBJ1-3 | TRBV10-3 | CAISLAGAGGNTIYF | TGTGCCATCAGTCTCGCAGGGGCAGGTGGAAACACCATATATTTT
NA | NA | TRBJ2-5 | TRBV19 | CASSIGTGKEETQYF | TGTGCCAGTAGTATAGGGACTGGAAAAGAAGAGACCCAGTACTTC
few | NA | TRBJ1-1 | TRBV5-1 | CASTLRGGSTEAFF | TGCGCCAGTACCCTCAGGGGAGGGAGCACTGAAGCTTTCTTT
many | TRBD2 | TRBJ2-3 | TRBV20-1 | CSAHPTSGDTDTQYF | TGCAGTGCTCATCCGACTAGCGGGGACACAGATACGCAGTATTTT
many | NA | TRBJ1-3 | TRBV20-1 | CSARDSRPSTGNTIYF | TGCAGTGCTAGAGATAGTCGACCTTCTACAGGAAACACCATATATTTT
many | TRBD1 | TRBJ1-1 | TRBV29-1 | CSATRQGQTEAFF | TGCAGCGCTACACGACAGGGGCAAACTGAAGCTTTCTTT
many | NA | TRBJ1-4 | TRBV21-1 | CASSKIADRDSEKLFF | TGTGCCAGCAGCAAAATTGCTGACAGGGACTCTGAAAAACTGTTTTTT
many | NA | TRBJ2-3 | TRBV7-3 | CASSRLASGITDTQYF | TGTGCCAGCAGCCGCTTGGCCAGCGGTATCACAGATACGCAGTATTTT